Sequencing of this T cell receptor (beta chain) was carried out in a study of OX40 agonist ivuxolimab in advanced cancers. At the level of the whole study: Ivuxolimab was a fully human IgG2 agonistic monoclonal antibody targeting the costimulatory receptor OX40 (CD134). Intravenous ivuxolimab was administered to patients every 2 weeks at six dose levels: 0.01, 0.1, 0.3, 1.5, 3 and 10 mg/kg. Of the roughly 50 dose-escalation patients, hepatocellular carcinoma was present in roughly 19, melanoma in approximately 15, renal cell carcinoma in 9 and head and neck cancer in 9. A male proportion of roughly 80% and a mean age of 60 years, ranging from 23 to 79, were recorded for the dose-escalation cohort. Patients were allowed to have had prior anti-PD-1, anti-PD-L1 or anti-CTLA-4 therapy, and approximately 40% of the dose-escalation patients had been treated with checkpoint inhibitors. Three dose-escalation patients achieved partial responses, one with hepatocellular carcinoma and two with cutaneous melanoma. The purpose of peripheral TCRbeta sequencing was to test whether ivuxolimab changed TCR sequence diversity and led to clonal T-cell expansion. The paper describes the monotherapy dose-escalation part (N of about 47 patients) of the phase I trial of ivuxolimab.

Patients with a history of autoimmune disease or receiving systemic immunosuppression were excluded from the trial. In every dose cohort, peripheral blood was drawn for TCR sequencing at baseline, cycle 4 day 1, and cycle 7 day 1. Samples came from an open-label, multicenter, first-in-human phase I dose-escalation trial of ivuxolimab. Adults with locally advanced or metastatic melanoma, renal cell carcinoma, hepatocellular carcinoma or head and neck squamous cell carcinoma were enrolled in the trial. Before TCR sequencing, CD4+ and CD8+ T cells were separately sorted from peripheral blood. For this clone: The antigen this receptor binds is unknown. The record has no base qualities; no much larger clone is one base away.

From its cysteine to its phenylalanine, the CDR3 spans 13 amino acids. The DNA shown is the 39-base CDR3, in frame from base 1. The germline V gene (reference sequence) yields LNHDA for CDR1 and SQIVND for CDR2. V is reduced by 10 bases and J by 3 bases, leaving a spacing of 15 bases between them. To sequence the TCRbeta CDR3 region, genomic DNA was isolated from the sorted cells. The immunoSEQ Assay was used for sequencing of TCRbeta CDR3 regions. Sourced from immuneACCESS, this table was stored by TCRdb with only in-frame sequences that have V and J called. A share of the clones is absent; for the studies checked, an unresolved V gene accounts for under half, and the remainder has no known explanation. The sample table shows around 150,000 clones, and 90% are seen once. Roughly 1.1% of the sample lies in the top ten. Study-level results and caveats: In partial responders in the 0.1-3.0 mg/kg groups, normalized peripheral clonal expansion was found to be among the lowest, especially among CD8+ T cells. Low levels of normalized T-cell clonal expansion were also seen in some patients who did not respond. The antigen specificity of the peripheral T cells that underwent clonal expansion was not determined. After ivuxolimab, more expanded clones were found on average in CD8+ T cells than in CD4+ T cells. At doses of 0.1 to 3.0 mg/kg, clonal expansion of both CD4+ and CD8+ blood T cells was observed from baseline to week 6.

The chain was built from TRBV19 and TRBJ2-5; the D gene could be either TRBD1 or TRBD2, each agreeing at 5 bases. This clonotype was sampled from an adult with an advanced solid tumor such as melanoma, head and neck, liver or kidney cancer. The sequenced sample was CD4+ or CD8+ T cells sorted from blood, obtained in a trial of the OX40 agonist ivuxolimab. The bases are TGTGCCACCGCCCCGGGGCTCGAAGAGACCCAGTACTTC. This gives the protein CATAPGLEETQYF. With the rest looked up from the reference TRBV19 and TRBJ2-5 genes rather than sequenced, the full variable domain is DGGITQSPKYLFRKEGQNVTLSCEQNLNHDAMYWYRQDPGQGLRLIYYSQIVNDFQKGDIAEGYSVSREKKESFPLTVTSAQKNPTAFYLCATAPGLEETQYFGPGTRLLVL.